This T cell receptor (beta chain) comes out of a study of Tregs in tolerant kidney transplant recipients. Background on the study: The nonmyeloablative bone marrow transplants came from related graft donors, with transient mixed chimerism.

Generated by immunoSEQ multiplex PCR, the TCRdb table keeps only in-frame clones and is missing some. The sample shows 90,000 to 130,000 clones, 90% of them seen only once. The V end lost 3 bases, the J end lost 5 bases, and 8 bases lay between the germline ends. CDR3 length: 12 amino acids. Germline loops: CDR1 WNHNN, CDR2 SYGVQD (reference sequence). Findings and caveats of the study: Few patients were studied, so findings need validation in larger groups. Nucleotide sequences could not be compared across some patients' samples due to primer changes.

This clone was detected a few times. Its antigen is still unknown. CD4+CD25+CD127- Tregs, CD4+CD25- non-Tregs, CD4 and CD8 cells were sorted. Specimen: CD4+ T cells from blood, collected before the transplant. The TCR comes from a human donor who received a combined kidney and bone marrow transplant. This chain links TRBV10-1 with TRBJ2-7; D remains ambiguous. CDR3 loop: CASSDGGDEQYF. CDR3 sequence (DNA): TGCGCCAGCAGTGATGGCGGCGACGAGCAGTACTTC.